One sample yielded the 21 T cell receptor beta chains listed below, sequenced in a study of OX40 agonist ivuxolimab in advanced cancers. TCRdb's copy holds only in-frame clones and misses some; the assay was immunoSEQ multiplex PCR. The repertoire consists of more than 45,000 clones, with nearly 95% occurring once and the leading ten covering roughly 6.3%. Sequencing was performed on CD4+ or CD8+ T cells sorted from blood, taken in a trial of the OX40 agonist ivuxolimab. Source of these receptors: an adult with an advanced solid tumor such as melanoma, head and neck, liver or kidney cancer.

The genes are TRBV6-6 and TRBJ1-1; D is uncertain. The V gene's germline CDR1 is MNHNY and CDR2 SVGAGI (reference sequence). The length of the CDR3 is 14 residues. Between the trimmed V and J ends, which lost 6 bases and 1 base, there was a span of 12 bases. The CDR3 loop is CASSSSPANTEAFF. The CDR3 DNA is TGTGCCAGCAGCTCCTCTCCCGCGAACACTGAAGCTTTCTTT.

The V call is TRBV5-4, the J call TRBJ1-1, with 9 positions matching TRBD1. CDR3 length: 15 residues. Germline assignment: CDR1 SGHNT and CDR2 YYREEE (reference sequence). J lost 4 bases, V lost 5 bases, and 9 bases had no gene match. The CDR3 region is CASRDWDRVITEAFF. In DNA form, the CDR3 reads TGTGCCAGCAGGGATTGGGACAGGGTAATCACTGAAGCTTTCTTT.

V is TRBV7-8 and J is TRBJ1-1, with D perhaps matching TRBD1 (6 bases). The germline V and J ends were trimmed by 1 base and 2 bases, with 8 bases remaining between them. Germline values: CDR1 SGHVS, CDR2 FQNEAQ. The CDR3 loop spans 14 amino acids. In nucleotides, the CDR3 is TGTGCCAGCAGCTTAGGGACAGCTAACACTGAAGCTTTCTTT. This translates into CASSLGTANTEAFF.

CDR3 amino acids: CASSEGQGNQPQHF. DNA for the CDR3: TGTGCCAGCAGTGAAGGACAGGGCAATCAGCCCCAGCATTTT. The chain carries TRBV2 and TRBJ1-5; D might be TRBD1 (6 bases). This CDR3 region has 14 residues. Per germline, CDR1 SNHLY and CDR2 FYNNEI. Trimming took off 1 base at V and 2 bases at J, with 6 bases between the two ends.

The CDR3 here is CASTPTVPGTEAFF. CDR3 DNA sequence: TGTGCCAGCACCCCGACAGTTCCGGGCACTGAAGCTTTCTTT. The chain uses TRBV6-5 and TRBJ1-1; weak D call: TRBD1 (5 bases). V was pared by 7 bases and J by 4 bases, with 16 bases between. Germline CDR1 is MNHEY and CDR2 is SVGAGI. The length of the CDR3 is 14 residues.

The J gene is TRBJ2-2, the V gene TRBV5-4, with D perhaps TRBD2 (6 bases). CDR1 SGHNT and CDR2 YYREEE come from the germline V gene (reference sequence). The CDR3 spans 15 residues. Trimming removed 1 base at V and 9 bases at J, with 16 bases between. CDR3 in DNA: TGTGCCAGCAGCTTGATGGGGGGAAATAACCGGGAGCTGTTTTTT. The encoded protein is CASSLMGGNNRELFF.

On this clone itself: The same CDR3 is also encoded by other DNA sequences in this sample. The rearrangement joins TRBV27 to TRBJ2-3; D is uncertain. CDR1 and CDR2 from the germline V gene are MNHEY and SMNVEV (reference sequence). The CDR3 has 12 residues. V lost 2 bases to trimming and J lost 4 bases, with 4 bases between them. The CDR3 DNA reads TGTGCCAGCAGTTTAAGCCCAGATACGCAGTATTTT. Protein product: CASSLSPDTQYF.

The chain employs TRBV11-3 and TRBJ2-1; possible D gene TRBD2, 6 bases. The germline V and J ends were trimmed by 1 base and 4 bases, with 11 bases remaining between them. The length of the CDR3 is 15 residues. Germline values: CDR1 SGHNT, CDR2 YENEEA. The CDR3 here is CASSLAYGGYNEQFF. CDR3 coding DNA: TGTGCCAGCAGCTTAGCTTACGGGGGTTACAATGAGCAGTTCTTC.

The J gene is TRBJ2-7, the V gene TRBV11-2; D is possibly TRBD2 (6 bases). The CDR3 is 14 residues long. Trimming removed 0 bases at V and 7 bases at J, with 13 bases between. Germline loops: CDR1 SGHAT, CDR2 FQNNGV. CDR3 DNA: TGTGCCAGCAGCTTAGATGACTGGGACTGGGAGCAGTACGTC. Its translation is CASSLDDWDWEQYV.

The chain carries TRBV11-2 and TRBJ1-1; D is possibly TRBD1 (5 bases). The CDR3 is 13 residues long. V lost 5 bases, J lost 4 bases, and 11 bases lay in between. CDR1 is SGHAT and CDR2 is FQNNGV in the germline V gene. The CDR3 spells CASSPGRGTEAFF. The CDR3 coding sequence is TGTGCCAGCAGCCCCGGGAGGGGCACTGAAGCTTTCTTT.

This clone was counted once. The rearrangement uses TRBV27 and TRBJ2-5, with TRBD1 as a possible D gene (5 bases). Per germline, CDR1 MNHEY and CDR2 SMNVEV (reference sequence). The length of the CDR3 is 17 residues. Trimming cost V 0 bases and J 5 bases, with 19 bases left between them. The CDR3 bases are TGTGCCAGCAGTTTATCGATCGATTGGGCAGGGCAGGAGACCCAGTACTTC. This translates into CASSLSIDWAGQETQYF.

In DNA form, the CDR3 reads TGCGCCAGCAGCTTGGCGTCGGGGGCCCTCACAGATACGCAGTATTTT. Its translation is CASSLASGALTDTQYF. The chain has TRBV5-1 and TRBJ2-3, with D possibly being TRBD1 or TRBD2 (6 bases each). V dropped 0 bases and J dropped 2 bases, with 13 bases sitting between them. CDR1 SGHRS and CDR2 YFSETQ come from the germline V gene. There are 16 residues in the CDR3.

This chain joins TRBV5-1 and TRBJ1-6, with 8 positions matching TRBD1. This CDR3 comprises 17 residues. With V trimmed by 4 bases and J by 7 bases, 13 bases remained unmatched. Germline V gives CDR1 SGHRS, CDR2 YFSETQ. The CDR3 DNA reads as TGCGCCAGCAGCATGGACAGGGAAAGGTTCGAAAATTCACCCCTCCACTTT. It encodes CASSMDRERFENSPLHF.

The chain recombines TRBV9 with TRBJ2-7, with TRBD1 as a possible D gene (6 bases). CDR1 is SGDLS, CDR2 YYNGEE, per germline. The CDR3 extends over 15 amino acids. Trimming took off 3 bases at V and 0 bases at J, with 13 bases between the two ends. The CDR3 region is CASSGGGRHSYEQYF. In nucleotides, the CDR3 is TGTGCCAGCAGCGGAGGGGGACGGCACTCCTACGAGCAGTACTTC.

Only one count was recorded for this clone. The V and J genes are TRBV28 and TRBJ1-5, with 10 bases lining up with TRBD1. The CDR3 has 15 residues. V trimming: 6 bases; J trimming: 1 base; junction bases outside the gene matches: 3. Looked up from germline, CDR1 is MDHEN and CDR2 is SYDVKM. CDR3 nucleotides: TGTGCCAGCAGGGAGACAGGGGGCAGCAATCAGCCCCAGCATTTT. Protein product: CASRETGGSNQPQHF.

The V and J genes are TRBV14 and TRBJ1-6; D gene ambiguous. The CDR3 sequence is 15 residues long. Looked up from germline, CDR1 is SGHDN and CDR2 is FVKESK. With 4 bases removed from V and 2 bases from J, the gap between germline ends came to 9 bases. The CDR3 loop reads CASSLLLPYNSPLHF. Here the CDR3 DNA reads TGTGCCAGCAGCCTCCTGCTTCCCTATAATTCACCCCTCCACTTT.

In its sample, this clone was seen once. This chain links TRBV9 with TRBJ2-7, with TRBD2 matching over 9 bases. Germline V CDR1 and CDR2: SGDLS, YYNGEE. The CDR3 consists of 17 residues. J was trimmed by 3 bases and V by 0 bases; bases with no gene match: 10. CDR3 loop: CASSVEGPSGGFYEQYF. CDR3 nucleotide sequence: TGTGCCAGCAGCGTAGAGGGTCCGAGCGGGGGGTTCTACGAGCAGTACTTC. The full variable domain, in which reference TRBV9 and TRBJ2-7 provide the parts outside the CDR3, is DSGVTQTPKHLITATGQRVTLRCSPRSGDLSVYWYQQSLDQGLQFLIQYYNGEERAKGNILERFSAQQFPDLHSELNLSSLELGDSALYFCASSVEGPSGGFYEQYFGPGTRLTVT.

The rearrangement uses TRBV5-8 and TRBJ2-1; 11 nucleotides line up with TRBD1. The trim removed 6 bases at V and 0 bases at J, leaving 14 bases unmatched. The V gene's germline CDR1 is SGHTS and CDR2 YDEGEE. The CDR3 extends over 19 amino acids. The CDR3 DNA reads as TGTGCCAGCACCCCGGCTGGGACAGGGGGATCTAGCTCCTACAATGAGCAGTTCTTC. Protein product: CASTPAGTGGSSSYNEQFF.

This clone is a singleton in its sample. The chain carries TRBV27 and TRBJ1-2; 12 bases align to TRBD1. The CDR3 extends over 17 amino acids. Trimming took 3 bases from V and 4 from J; bases not matched to a gene: 9. Looked up from germline, CDR1 is MNHEY and CDR2 is SMNVEV (reference sequence). CDR3 protein: CASSLAGTGGISYGYTF. In DNA, the CDR3 is TGTGCCAGCAGTTTGGCCGGGACAGGGGGCATAAGCTATGGCTACACCTTC.

The genes are TRBV6-6 and TRBJ2-2; TRBD2 matches 10 bases. CDR3 length: 16 amino acids. Unmatched junction bases numbered 4, after V lost 6 bases and J lost 0 bases. Germline assignment: CDR1 MNHNY and CDR2 SVGAGI (reference sequence). The CDR3 loop is CASSQLAGTNTGELFF. As DNA, the CDR3 is TGTGCCAGCAGCCAACTAGCGGGGACGAACACCGGGGAGCTGTTTTTT.

V is TRBV7-8 and J is TRBJ2-1, with D maybe TRBD2 (6 bases). Trimming removed 5 bases from V and 2 bases from J, with 13 bases in between. Germline CDR1 reads SGHVS; CDR2 reads FQNEAQ. The CDR3 runs to 15 residues. CDR3 protein: CASSAGLDTYNEQFF. The CDR3 DNA follows: TGTGCCAGCAGCGCGGGACTTGATACCTACAATGAGCAGTTCTTC.